The 2 T cell receptor beta chains listed next were all sequenced from one sample in a study of shared clonotypes between healthy human individuals. Produced via immunoSEQ multiplex PCR; TCRdb's table is partial and in-frame only. The sample lists 950,000 to 1,100,000 clones, about 84% seen once, with 0.55% to 0.7% in the top ten. Sequences were obtained from memory CD4+ T cells from PBMCs. Subset described: CD45RA-negative fraction. The receptor source for this set is a man aged 18 to 29 in good health. Some clones in this sample may be carry-over from other donors' samples.

A single count supports this clone. The gene calls are TRBV25-1 and TRBJ1-2; D is possibly TRBD1 (5 bases). Trimming removed 5 bases from V and 6 bases from J, with 10 bases in between. Per the germline V gene, CDR1 is MGHDK and CDR2 is SYGVNS. The CDR3 loop spans 12 amino acids. CDR3 protein: CASSRGKDGYTF. In nucleotides, the CDR3 is TGTGCCAGCAGTCGGGGGAAGGATGGCTACACCTTC.

This clone appeared a few times. V and J are TRBV30 and TRBJ1-1; D is ambiguous. Trimming shortened V by 1 base and J by 3 bases, and 6 bases separated the two germline ends. CDR3 length: 12 residues. CDR1 is GTSNPN and CDR2 is SVGIG in the germline V gene (reference sequence). CDR3 in amino acids: CAWSGSYTEAFF. The DNA for the CDR3 is TGTGCCTGGAGTGGATCGTACACTGAAGCTTTCTTT.